Listed below are T cell receptor beta chains from one sample, sequenced in a study of shared clonotypes between healthy human individuals. Data came from immunoSEQ multiplex PCR; TCRdb stores just in-frame clones and leaves some out. This table holds 500,000 to 650,000 clones, around 78% found once. Sequencing was performed on PBMCs. The receptor source for this set is a woman between 40 and 50 years old in good health. Some clones in this sample may be carry-over from other donors' samples. Both conserved end residues are part of each CDR3. Each record gives: J gene, clone size, D gene, V gene, CDR3 protein, CDR3 DNA. A D gene is named only where the DNA matches it firmly. A row's size may be missing; if present it is once, few, many or a size class.

TRBJ2-2	-	-	TRBV7-8	CASSWGANTGELFF	TGTGCCAGCTCGTGGGGGGCGAACACCGGGGAGCTGTTTTTT
TRBJ2-7	-	TRBD2	TRBV28	CASSFTQRDYEQYF	TGTGCCAGCAGTTTTACCCAGCGGGACTACGAGCAGTACTTC
TRBJ2-2	once	-	TRBV10-3	CAISPGQLGELFF	TGTGCCATCAGCCCCGGACAGCTCGGGGAGCTGTTTTTT
TRBJ1-2	-	TRBD1	TRBV7-2	CASSFGARTGRMSYGYTF	TGTGCCAGCAGCTTCGGGGCCAGGACAGGGAGGATGAGCTATGGCTACACCTTC
TRBJ2-7	-	TRBD1	TRBV28	CASNFWQGASYEQYF	TGTGCCAGCAATTTTTGGCAGGGGGCCTCCTACGAGCAGTACTTC
TRBJ1-1	-	TRBD1	TRBV19	CASSNHRGRVEAFF	TGTGCCAGTAGTAACCACAGGGGGCGCGTAGAAGCTTTCTTT
TRBJ1-2	-	-	TRBV15	CATSRRLEPGRYTF	TGTGCCACCAGCAGAAGGCTGGAACCTGGGAGGTACACCTTC
TRBJ2-7	-	TRBD2	TRBV19	CASSIWLAGSYEQYF	TGTGCCAGTAGTATTTGGCTAGCGGGCTCCTACGAGCAGTACTTC
TRBJ2-7	-	-	TRBV6-1	CASSSRGHALEQYF	TGTGCCAGCAGTTCGAGGGGACACGCTTTGGAGCAGTACTTC
TRBJ1-5	-	-	TRBV6-5	CASSDLSNQPQHF	TGTGCCAGCAGTGATCTTAGCAATCAGCCCCAGCATTTT
TRBJ2-1	-	TRBD2	TRBV5-4	CASSSGTSGSNEQFF	TGTGCCAGCAGCTCAGGGACTAGCGGGAGTAATGAGCAGTTCTTC
TRBJ2-3	-	-	TRBV7-9	CASSLVIENTQYF	TGTGCCAGCAGCTTAGTGATAGAGAATACGCAGTATTTT
TRBJ2-7	few	TRBD2	TRBV7-9	CASSLLAGGYEQYF	TGTGCCAGCAGCTTACTAGCGGGAGGGTACGAGCAGTACTTC
TRBJ2-1	-	TRBD2	TRBV6-5	CASSYLAGHNEQFF	TGTGCCAGCAGTTACCTAGCGGGCCACAATGAGCAGTTCTTC
TRBJ2-5	-	-	TRBV11-2	CASSLAPEVTQYF	TGTGCCAGCAGCTTAGCCCCGGAGGTGACCCAGTACTTC
TRBJ2-7	-	TRBD1	TRBV28	CASSPHPGTGSYEQYF	TGTGCCAGCAGTCCCCATCCCGGGACAGGATCCTACGAGCAGTACTTC
TRBJ1-5	-	TRBD1	TRBV28	CASSPGGGSNQPQHF	TGTGCCAGCAGTCCAGGGGGCGGGAGCAATCAGCCCCAGCATTTT
TRBJ1-5	-	-	TRBV28	CASSPTDSNQPQHF	TGTGCCAGCAGTCCCACAGATAGCAATCAGCCCCAGCATTTT
TRBJ1-4	-	-	TRBV30	CAWTSGGRIEKLFF	TGTGCCTGGACCTCCGGGGGGCGCATCGAAAAACTGTTTTTT
TRBJ1-2	-	-	TRBV7-3	CASSLRVHGYTF	TGTGCCAGCAGCTTAAGGGTCCATGGCTACACCTTC
TRBJ2-3	-	TRBD2	TRBV11-3	CASSSGGSWATQYF	TGTGCCAGCTCCTCCGGGGGGTCCTGGGCTACGCAGTATTTT
TRBJ2-1	once	-	TRBV7-2	CASSFRLVLELDEQFF	TGTGCCAGCAGCTTCCGACTAGTCCTGGAGCTCGATGAGCAGTTCTTC